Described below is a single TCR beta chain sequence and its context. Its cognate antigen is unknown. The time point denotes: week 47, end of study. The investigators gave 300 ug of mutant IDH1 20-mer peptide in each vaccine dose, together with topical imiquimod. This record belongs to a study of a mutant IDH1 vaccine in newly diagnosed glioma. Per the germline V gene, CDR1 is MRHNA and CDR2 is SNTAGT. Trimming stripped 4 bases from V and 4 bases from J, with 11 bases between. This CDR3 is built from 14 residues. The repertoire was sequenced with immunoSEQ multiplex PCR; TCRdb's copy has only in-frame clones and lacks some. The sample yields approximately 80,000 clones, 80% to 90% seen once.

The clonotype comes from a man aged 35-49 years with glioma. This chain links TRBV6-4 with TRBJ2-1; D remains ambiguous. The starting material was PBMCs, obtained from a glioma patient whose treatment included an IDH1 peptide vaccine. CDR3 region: CASSADGLYNEQFF. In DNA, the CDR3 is TGTGCCAGCAGTGCTGACGGGTTGTACAATGAGCAGTTCTTC.